Each of the 5 T cell receptor beta chains below was sequenced from the same sample in a study of blood T cell repertoires in COVID-19. Sequencing was performed with immunoSEQ multiplex PCR; in TCRdb, only in-frame clones are kept and a portion is missing. The sample shows about 250,000 clones, around 88% of them seen only once. The specimen was peripheral blood. The receptors here all came from a man at least 80 years old with acute or convalescent COVID-19.

The chain has TRBV10-1 and TRBJ2-7, with unresolved D. The germline CDR1 and CDR2 sequences are WNHNN and SYGVQD (reference sequence). V lost 3 bases to trimming and J lost 0 bases, with 12 bases between them. The CDR3 length is 15 residues. The CDR3 coding sequence is TGCGCCAGCAGTGATCGGGTGTGGAGCTCCTACGAGCAGTACTTC. As protein: CASSDRVWSSYEQYF.

The chain combines TRBV7-2 with TRBJ2-3; D is ambiguous. The CDR3 runs 13 residues. Germline loops: CDR1 SGHTA, CDR2 FQGNSA. The germline V and J ends were trimmed by 1 base and 4 bases, with 6 bases remaining between them. CDR3 bases: TGTGCCAGCAGCTTAGAACAAGCAGATACGCAGTATTTT. It encodes CASSLEQADTQYF. The full variable domain, with the rest looked up from reference TRBV7-2 and TRBJ2-3, is GAGVSQSPSNKVTEKGKDVELRCDPISGHTALYWYRQSLGQGLEFLIYFQGNSAPDKSGLPSDRFSAERTGGSVSTLTIQRTQQEDSAVYLCASSLEQADTQYFGPGTRLTVL.

CDR3 coding DNA: TGTGCCACCAGCACGAGGACAACACGGGATCAGCCCCAGCATTTT. It encodes CATSTRTTRDQPQHF. The chain links TRBV15 to TRBJ1-5, with D tentatively TRBD1 (5 bases). The V gene lost 4 bases and the J gene lost 5 bases, with 15 bases spanning the gap. Germline CDR1 LNHNV, CDR2 YYDKDF (reference sequence). CDR3 length: 15 residues.

This chain connects TRBV3-1 (or the pseudogene TRBV3-2) to TRBJ2-1; D gene uncertain. This CDR3 region has 12 residues. Germline V gene sequence: CDR1 LGHDT, CDR2 YNNKEL (reference sequence). Trimming took off 2 bases at V and 7 bases at J, with 6 bases between the two ends. For the CDR3, the DNA is TGTGCCAGCAGCCAATCCGGGAATGAGCAGTTCTTC. Protein product: CASSQSGNEQFF.

The CDR3 coding sequence is TGTGCCAGCAGCTCCGGACTAGCCAACGTGCGGCAGTTCTTC. This sequence encodes CASSSGLANVRQFF. The chain links TRBV11-2 to TRBJ2-1, with 8 bases matching TRBD2. V gave up 4 bases and J gave up 12 bases; unmatched junction bases: 11. The CDR3 is 14 residues long. Germline assignment: CDR1 SGHAT and CDR2 FQNNGV.